The source of this T cell receptor (beta chain) is a study of blood T cell repertoires in COVID-19. Study-level information: Sites in the United States, Italy and Spain provided acute and convalescent COVID-19 samples. The analysed material was cDNA or gDNA that came from T cells, B-cell-depleted T cells, or PBMCs.

A few counts support this clone. Seattle patients were enrolled during active infection and followed longitudinally. Germline-derived CDR1 and CDR2 are SGHVS and FQNEAQ. V lost 4 bases, J lost 3 bases, and 3 bases stayed unmatched. This CDR3 region has 14 residues. Original handling: For nucleated cells, counts were estimated from reference gene primer amplification. TCRdb keeps only in-frame clones here, not all; method: immunoSEQ multiplex PCR. V and J calls and clone size are those listed in that table; D and trimming were worked out from the DNA. The sample consists of around 100,000 clones, around nine tenths of them appearing once.

Specimen: peripheral blood. This chain joins TRBV7-8 and TRBJ2-1; 7 bases match TRBD1. The clonotype was recovered from a man aged 55 to 70 with COVID-19, enrolled during active disease. The CDR3 nucleotides are TGTGCCAGCAGCTACCGGACAGGCTACAATGAGCAGTTCTTC. Amino acid sequence: CASSYRTGYNEQFF.